This TCR beta chain derives from a study of control samples from healthy donors and cancer patients. Trimming took 4 bases from V and 4 from J, leaving 10 bases between them. The CDR3 covers 13 residues. Per the germline V gene, CDR1 is ENHRY and CDR2 is SYGVKD. The assay was immunoSEQ multiplex PCR, and TCRdb's table has in-frame clones only and misses some. The data hold 120,000 or so clones, with about 89% observed a single time. The receptor comes from a man in his sixties in good health. Material for sequencing was blood. The V and J genes are TRBV10-3 and TRBJ1-2; D remains ambiguous. CDR3 sequence reads: CAISVDGIYGYTF. The CDR3 DNA follows: TGTGCCATCAGTGTCGACGGGATCTATGGCTACACCTTC.